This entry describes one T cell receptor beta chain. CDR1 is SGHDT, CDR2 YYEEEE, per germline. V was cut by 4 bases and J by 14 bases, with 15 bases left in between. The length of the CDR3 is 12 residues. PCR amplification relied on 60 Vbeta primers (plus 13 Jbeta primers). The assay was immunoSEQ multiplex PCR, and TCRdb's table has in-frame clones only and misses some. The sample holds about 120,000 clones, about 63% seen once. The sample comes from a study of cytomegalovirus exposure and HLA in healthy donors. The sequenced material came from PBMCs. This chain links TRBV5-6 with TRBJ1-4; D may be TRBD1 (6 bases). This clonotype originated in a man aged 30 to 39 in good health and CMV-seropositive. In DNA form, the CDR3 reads TGTGCCAGCAGCCAACAGGGTTTAAGGCTGTTTTTT. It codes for CASSQQGLRLFF. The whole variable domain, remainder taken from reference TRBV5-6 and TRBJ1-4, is DAGVTQSPTHLIKTRGQQVTLRCSPKSGHDTVSWYQQALGQGPQFIFQYYEEEERQRGNFPDRFSGHQFPNYSSELNVNALLLGDSALYLCASSQQGLRLFFGSGTQLSVL.